This T cell receptor (beta chain) was captured by sequencing in a study of blood T cell repertoires in COVID-19. Authors' data handling: Amplification from reference gene primers served as the basis for estimated nucleated cell counts. This table comes from immunoSEQ multiplex PCR, and its TCRdb copy is limited to in-frame clones, with some not included. D and trimming come from the DNA, and the V and J calls and clone size come from that table. The sample shows more than 350,000 clones, roughly 86% of them seen only once. This CDR3 is 15 amino acids long. V was pared by 1 base and J by 7 bases, with 9 bases of the junction left unmatched. Germline V gene data show CDR1 as SEHNR and CDR2 as FQNEAQ (reference sequence). Recruited during active infection, patients (from Seattle) were subsequently followed longitudinally.

V gene TRBV7-9 combines with J gene TRBJ1-1; 7 positions match TRBD1. The TCR was taken from a woman aged 30 to 39 with COVID-19, enrolled during active disease. Sequencing used peripheral blood. The CDR3 DNA follows: TGTGCCAGCAGCTTAGGGGGACAGCTCCCAATTGAAGCTTTCTTT. Its protein product is CASSLGGQLPIEAFF.